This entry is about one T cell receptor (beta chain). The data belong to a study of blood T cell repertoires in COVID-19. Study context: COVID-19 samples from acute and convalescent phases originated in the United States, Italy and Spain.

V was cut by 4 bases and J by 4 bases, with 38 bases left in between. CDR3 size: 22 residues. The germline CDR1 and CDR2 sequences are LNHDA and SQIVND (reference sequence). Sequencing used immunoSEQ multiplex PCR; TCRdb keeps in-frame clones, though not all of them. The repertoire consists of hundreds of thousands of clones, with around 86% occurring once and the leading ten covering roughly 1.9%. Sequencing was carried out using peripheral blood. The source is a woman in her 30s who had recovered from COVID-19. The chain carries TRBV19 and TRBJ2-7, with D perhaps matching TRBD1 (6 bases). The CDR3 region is CASSSTRAQQGLGAGEEYEQYF. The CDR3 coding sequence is TGTGCCAGTAGTAGTACCCGAGCCCAACAGGGCCTAGGGGCAGGGGAAGAGTACGAGCAGTACTTC.